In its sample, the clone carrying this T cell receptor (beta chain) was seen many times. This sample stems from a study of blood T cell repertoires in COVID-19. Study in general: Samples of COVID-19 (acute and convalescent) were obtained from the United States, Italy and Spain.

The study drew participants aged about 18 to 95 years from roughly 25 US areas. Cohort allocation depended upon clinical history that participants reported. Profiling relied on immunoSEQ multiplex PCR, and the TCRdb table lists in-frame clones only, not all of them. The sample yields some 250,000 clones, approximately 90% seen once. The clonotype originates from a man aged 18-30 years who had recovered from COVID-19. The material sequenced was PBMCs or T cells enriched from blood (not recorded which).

This CDR3 is CASSEGAGDSTDTQYF. CDR3 nucleotides: TGTGCCAGCAGTGAAGGAGCGGGGGATAGCACAGATACGCAGTATTTT. J is TRBJ2-3 and V is TRBV6-4; 8 bases align to TRBD2. Germline assignment: CDR1 MRHNA and CDR2 SNTAGT. The CDR3 covers 16 residues. V shed 3 bases, J shed 0 bases, and the junction held 5 bases outside the gene matches.